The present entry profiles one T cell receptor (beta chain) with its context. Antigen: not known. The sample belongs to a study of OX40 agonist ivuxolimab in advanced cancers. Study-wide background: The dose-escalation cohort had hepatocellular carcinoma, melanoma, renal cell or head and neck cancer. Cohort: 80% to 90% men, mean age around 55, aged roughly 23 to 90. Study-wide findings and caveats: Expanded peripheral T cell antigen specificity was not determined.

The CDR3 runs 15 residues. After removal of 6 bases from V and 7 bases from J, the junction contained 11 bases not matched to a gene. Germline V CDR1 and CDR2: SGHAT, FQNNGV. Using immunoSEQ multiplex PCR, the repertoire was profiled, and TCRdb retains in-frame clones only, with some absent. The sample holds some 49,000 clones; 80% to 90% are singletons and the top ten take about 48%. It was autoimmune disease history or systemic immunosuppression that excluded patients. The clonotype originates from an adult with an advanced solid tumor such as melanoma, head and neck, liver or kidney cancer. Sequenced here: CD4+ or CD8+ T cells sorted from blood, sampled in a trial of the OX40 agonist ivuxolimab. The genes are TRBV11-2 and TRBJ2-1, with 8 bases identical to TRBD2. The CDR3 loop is CASRSPGLVSNEQFF. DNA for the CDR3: TGTGCCAGCAGGTCTCCGGGACTAGTGTCTAATGAGCAGTTCTTC.